This is a list of T cell receptor beta chains from one sample in a study of blood T cell repertoires in COVID-19. Clones were sequenced by immunoSEQ multiplex PCR, and TCRdb holds only the in-frame ones, with some missing. The repertoire consists of tens of thousands of clones, with 75% to 90% occurring once and the leading ten covering 2.5% to 3%. Sequencing input: peripheral blood. The receptors derive from a man older than 75 with active or convalescent COVID-19. CDR3s include the opening cysteine and the closing phenylalanine or tryptophan. The order of the fields is D gene, V gene, clone size, J gene, CDR3 protein, CDR3 DNA. A D gene is named only where the DNA matches it firmly. Not all rows give a size; the values are once, few, many and, for expanded clones, a class.

D gene: NA; V gene: TRBV5-4; clone size: NA; J gene: TRBJ2-5; CDR3 protein: CASNLAGKETQYF; CDR3 DNA: TGTGCCAGCAACCTGGCGGGGAAAGAGACCCAGTACTTC
D gene: TRBD1; V gene: TRBV6-2/TRBV6-3; clone size: NA; J gene: TRBJ2-7; CDR3 protein: CASSHRPPRDRYEQYF; CDR3 DNA: TGTGCCAGCAGCCACCGACCACCCCGGGACAGGTACGAGCAGTACTTC
D gene: NA; V gene: TRBV30; clone size: NA; J gene: TRBJ1-6; CDR3 protein: CAWSGQANSPLHF; CDR3 DNA: TGTGCCTGGAGTGGACAGGCCAATTCACCCCTCCACTTT
D gene: TRBD1; V gene: TRBV30; clone size: few; J gene: TRBJ1-2; CDR3 protein: CAWSVLRDRRTFNYGYTF; CDR3 DNA: TGTGCCTGGAGTGTACTCCGGGACAGAAGGACCTTTAACTATGGCTACACCTTC
D gene: TRBD1; V gene: TRBV27; clone size: few; J gene: TRBJ2-7; CDR3 protein: CASSRQGTSYEQYF; CDR3 DNA: TGTGCCAGCAGCCGACAGGGGACCTCCTACGAGCAGTACTTC
D gene: TRBD2; V gene: TRBV4-1; clone size: NA; J gene: TRBJ2-7; CDR3 protein: CASSQDIPSGGYEQYF; CDR3 DNA: TGCGCCAGCAGCCAAGACATCCCCAGCGGGGGCTACGAGCAGTACTTC
D gene: NA; V gene: TRBV11-2; clone size: NA; J gene: TRBJ2-2; CDR3 protein: CASSLVRGVGELFF; CDR3 DNA: TGTGCCAGCAGCTTAGTGCGCGGGGTCGGGGAGCTGTTTTTT
D gene: TRBD1; V gene: TRBV7-9; clone size: NA; J gene: TRBJ2-1; CDR3 protein: CASSLGVRDRGYNEQFF; CDR3 DNA: TGTGCCAGCAGCTTAGGCGTAAGGGACAGGGGGTACAATGAGCAGTTCTTC
D gene: NA; V gene: TRBV11-2; clone size: NA; J gene: TRBJ2-1; CDR3 protein: CASSPPLRGNEQFF; CDR3 DNA: TGTGCCAGCAGCCCCCCCCTTCGAGGCAATGAGCAGTTCTTC
D gene: TRBD2; V gene: TRBV5-1; clone size: NA; J gene: TRBJ2-1; CDR3 protein: CASSFSGSGTRIRNEQFF; CDR3 DNA: TGCGCCAGCAGCTTCTCTGGGTCCGGGACTAGAATAAGGAATGAGCAGTTCTTC
D gene: NA; V gene: TRBV30; clone size: NA; J gene: TRBJ1-6; CDR3 protein: CAWSTTAGAYNSPLHF; CDR3 DNA: TGTGCCTGGAGTACCACAGCGGGGGCTTATAATTCACCCCTCCACTTT
D gene: TRBD2; V gene: TRBV7-2; clone size: once; J gene: TRBJ2-1; CDR3 protein: CASSLGRGGAYNEQFF; CDR3 DNA: TGTGCCAGCAGCTTAGGGCGCGGGGGGGCCTACAATGAGCAGTTCTTC
D gene: TRBD1; V gene: TRBV6-2/TRBV6-3; clone size: NA; J gene: TRBJ1-3; CDR3 protein: CASSPRGGTGFYTIYF; CDR3 DNA: TGTGCCAGCAGCCCTAGGGGAGGGACAGGGTTTTACACCATATATTTT
D gene: TRBD1; V gene: TRBV29-1; clone size: NA; J gene: TRBJ1-1; CDR3 protein: CSVTQGGATEAFF; CDR3 DNA: TGCAGCGTGACACAGGGGGGGGCCACTGAAGCTTTCTTT
D gene: NA; V gene: TRBV7-9; clone size: NA; J gene: TRBJ2-2; CDR3 protein: CASSLQTYVGGTGELFF; CDR3 DNA: TGTGCCAGCAGCTTACAGACCTACGTCGGAGGGACCGGGGAGCTGTTTTTT
D gene: NA; V gene: TRBV7-2; clone size: NA; J gene: TRBJ2-7; CDR3 protein: CASSIIASYEQYF; CDR3 DNA: TGTGCCAGCAGCATCATAGCCTCCTACGAGCAGTACTTC
D gene: TRBD2; V gene: TRBV7-9; clone size: NA; J gene: TRBJ2-3; CDR3 protein: CASSPTSAASTDTQYF; CDR3 DNA: TGTGCCAGCAGCCCCACTAGCGCCGCTAGCACAGATACGCAGTATTTT
D gene: NA; V gene: TRBV5-1; clone size: NA; J gene: TRBJ2-2; CDR3 protein: CASSLGYNTGELFF; CDR3 DNA: TGCGCCAGCAGCTTGGGTTATAACACCGGGGAGCTGTTTTTT
D gene: NA; V gene: TRBV30; clone size: NA; J gene: TRBJ2-4; CDR3 protein: CAWSHGTPTNIQYF; CDR3 DNA: TGTGCCTGGAGCCACGGGACACCTACAAACATTCAGTACTTC
D gene: NA; V gene: TRBV2; clone size: NA; J gene: TRBJ2-7; CDR3 protein: CASSLDRTYEQYF; CDR3 DNA: TGTGCCAGCAGTCTCGACAGGACCTACGAGCAGTACTTC
D gene: TRBD2; V gene: TRBV27; clone size: NA; J gene: TRBJ2-1; CDR3 protein: CASSSLAGWGNEQFF; CDR3 DNA: TGTGCCAGCAGTTCACTAGCGGGGTGGGGCAATGAGCAGTTCTTC
D gene: TRBD2; V gene: TRBV2; clone size: NA; J gene: TRBJ2-7; CDR3 protein: CASSLAGEPYEQYF; CDR3 DNA: TGCGCCAGCAGCCTAGCGGGAGAACCCTACGAGCAGTACTTC
D gene: NA; V gene: TRBV4-1; clone size: NA; J gene: TRBJ1-1; CDR3 protein: CASSQDIGGFPEAFF; CDR3 DNA: TGCGCCAGCAGCCAAGATATAGGGGGATTCCCTGAAGCTTTCTTT
D gene: TRBD2; V gene: TRBV7-6; clone size: NA; J gene: TRBJ2-7; CDR3 protein: CATELAGEELTSYEQYF; CDR3 DNA: TGTGCCACCGAGCTAGCGGGAGAAGAGTTAACTTCCTACGAGCAGTACTTC
D gene: NA; V gene: TRBV5-4; clone size: NA; J gene: TRBJ2-5; CDR3 protein: CASRRWGRETQYF; CDR3 DNA: TGTGCCAGCAGAAGGTGGGGGCGAGAGACCCAGTACTTC
D gene: NA; V gene: TRBV12-5; clone size: NA; J gene: TRBJ2-1; CDR3 protein: CASGLVTDEQFF; CDR3 DNA: TGTGCTAGTGGTTTGGTAACGGATGAGCAGTTCTTC
D gene: TRBD1; V gene: TRBV19; clone size: NA; J gene: TRBJ1-5; CDR3 protein: CASNPSRGLIGNQPQHF; CDR3 DNA: TGTGCCAGTAACCCTAGCAGGGGGCTTATAGGAAATCAGCCCCAGCATTTT
D gene: NA; V gene: TRBV6-5; clone size: NA; J gene: TRBJ2-7; CDR3 protein: CASSYGQGSYEQYF; CDR3 DNA: TGTGCCAGCAGTTACGGGCAGGGGTCCTACGAGCAGTACTTC
D gene: TRBD2; V gene: TRBV18; clone size: once; J gene: TRBJ2-1; CDR3 protein: CASSPPTSGRANEQFF; CDR3 DNA: TGTGCCAGCTCACCACCGACTAGCGGGAGGGCTAATGAGCAGTTCTTC
D gene: TRBD1; V gene: TRBV5-1; clone size: NA; J gene: TRBJ2-5; CDR3 protein: CASSLDGTAQETQYF; CDR3 DNA: TGCGCCAGCAGCTTGGATGGGACAGCTCAAGAGACCCAGTACTTC
D gene: NA; V gene: TRBV6-2/TRBV6-3; clone size: NA; J gene: TRBJ2-7; CDR3 protein: CASSTQPSTVFQAYEQYF; CDR3 DNA: TGTGCCAGCAGCACTCAACCTAGCACAGTGTTCCAAGCCTACGAGCAGTACTTC
D gene: TRBD1; V gene: TRBV3-1/TRBV3-2; clone size: few; J gene: TRBJ2-6; CDR3 protein: CASSHIGTGGVGANVLTF; CDR3 DNA: TGTGCCAGCAGCCATATCGGGACAGGGGGCGTTGGGGCCAACGTCCTGACTTTC
D gene: NA; V gene: TRBV2; clone size: few; J gene: TRBJ2-7; CDR3 protein: CASIALRTSSYEQYF; CDR3 DNA: TGTGCCAGCATTGCATTAAGGACATCTTCCTACGAGCAGTACTTC
D gene: TRBD2; V gene: TRBV5-3; clone size: NA; J gene: TRBJ2-7; CDR3 protein: CARSFNERELCEQYF; CDR3 DNA: TGTGCCAGAAGCTTTAACGAGCGGGAGTTATGCGAGCAGTACTTC
D gene: TRBD1; V gene: TRBV15; clone size: NA; J gene: TRBJ2-7; CDR3 protein: CATSKGTGLDEQYF; CDR3 DNA: TGTGCCACCAGCAAAGGGACAGGGCTAGACGAGCAGTACTTC
D gene: TRBD2; V gene: TRBV6-1; clone size: few; J gene: TRBJ2-2; CDR3 protein: CASHSGGNTGELFF; CDR3 DNA: TGTGCCAGCCACTCGGGAGGGAACACCGGGGAGCTGTTTTTT
D gene: NA; V gene: TRBV28; clone size: NA; J gene: TRBJ1-4; CDR3 protein: CASSSSLSTNEKLFF; CDR3 DNA: TGTGCCAGCAGCTCCTCGCTATCAACTAATGAAAAACTGTTTTTT
D gene: NA; V gene: TRBV7-9; clone size: NA; J gene: TRBJ1-2; CDR3 protein: CASSPTGTF; CDR3 DNA: TGTGCCAGCAGCCCGACGGGCACCTTC
D gene: NA; V gene: TRBV28; clone size: NA; J gene: TRBJ2-1; CDR3 protein: CASRERSEQFF; CDR3 DNA: TGTGCCAGTCGGGAGAGGAGTGAGCAGTTCTTC
D gene: TRBD2; V gene: TRBV19; clone size: once; J gene: TRBJ2-1; CDR3 protein: CASSIGGSGSGYEQFF; CDR3 DNA: TGTGCCAGTAGTATAGGAGGGAGCGGGAGCGGGTATGAGCAGTTCTTC
D gene: NA; V gene: TRBV19; clone size: NA; J gene: TRBJ1-4; CDR3 protein: CASSPAQGGKLFF; CDR3 DNA: TGTGCCAGTAGTCCTGCCCAGGGAGGAAAACTGTTTTTT
D gene: NA; V gene: TRBV10-1; clone size: NA; J gene: TRBJ1-1; CDR3 protein: CASSRDLNTEAFF; CDR3 DNA: TGCGCCAGCAGCCGGGATCTGAACACTGAAGCTTTCTTT
D gene: NA; V gene: TRBV3-1/TRBV3-2; clone size: NA; J gene: TRBJ2-3; CDR3 protein: CASSQVAGIDTQYF; CDR3 DNA: TGTGCCAGCAGCCAAGTAGCAGGGATAGATACGCAGTATTTT
D gene: TRBD1; V gene: TRBV19; clone size: NA; J gene: TRBJ1-1; CDR3 protein: CASSRAGQGTPEAFF; CDR3 DNA: TGTGCCAGTAGTAGGGCGGGACAGGGGACGCCTGAAGCTTTCTTT
D gene: TRBD1; V gene: TRBV6-5; clone size: NA; J gene: TRBJ1-6; CDR3 protein: CASKPRDSSRGPLHF; CDR3 DNA: TGTGCCAGCAAGCCCAGGGACAGCTCCAGGGGGCCCCTCCACTTT
D gene: TRBD2; V gene: TRBV18; clone size: NA; J gene: TRBJ2-2; CDR3 protein: CASSPTSGIGGELFF; CDR3 DNA: TGTGCCAGCTCACCAACTAGCGGGATCGGCGGGGAGCTGTTTTTT
D gene: NA; V gene: TRBV6-2/TRBV6-3; clone size: once; J gene: TRBJ2-1; CDR3 protein: CASSYFWGKEQFF; CDR3 DNA: TGTGCCAGCAGTTATTTCTGGGGCAAGGAGCAGTTCTTC
D gene: NA; V gene: TRBV5-5; clone size: few; J gene: TRBJ2-2; CDR3 protein: CASTDTTNTGELFF; CDR3 DNA: TGTGCCAGCACCGACACCACGAACACCGGGGAGCTGTTTTTT
D gene: TRBD1; V gene: TRBV4-3; clone size: NA; J gene: TRBJ1-4; CDR3 protein: CASSQEPTGFRKLFF; CDR3 DNA: TGCGCCAGCAGCCAAGAGCCGACAGGGTTTAGAAAACTGTTTTTT